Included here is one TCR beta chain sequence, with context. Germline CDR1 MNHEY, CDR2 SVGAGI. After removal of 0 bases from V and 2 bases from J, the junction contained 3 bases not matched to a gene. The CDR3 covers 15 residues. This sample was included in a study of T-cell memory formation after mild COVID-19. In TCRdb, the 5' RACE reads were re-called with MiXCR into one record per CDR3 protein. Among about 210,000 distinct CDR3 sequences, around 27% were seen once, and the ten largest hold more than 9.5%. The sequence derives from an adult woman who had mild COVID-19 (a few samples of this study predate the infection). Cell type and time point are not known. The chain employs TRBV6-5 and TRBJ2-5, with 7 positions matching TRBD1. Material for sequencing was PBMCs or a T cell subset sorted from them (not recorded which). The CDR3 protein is CASSYSRTGQETQYF. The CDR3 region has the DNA TGTGCCAGCAGTTACTCGAGGACAGGTCAAGAGACCCAGTACTTC.